The 9 T cell receptor beta chains presented below share a single source sample, sequenced in a study of spatial heterogeneity in lung cancer. TCRdb reprocessed the 5' RACE reads with MiXCR, giving one entry per CDR3 protein. The sample lists 40,000 or so distinct CDR3 sequences, around 5.5% occurring once. Time point meaning: sample taken at primary tumor resection. Sequencing was performed on whole RNA extracted from tumor and nontumor lung tissue, or from frozen PBMC, and the material was left unsorted. The specimen comprised PBMCs, sampled at surgery. The receptors originated from a female donor with early-stage non-small cell lung cancer.

This clonotype was found many times. The chain uses TRBV7-9 and TRBJ2-3; TRBD2 matches 12 bases. The V segment lost 5 bases and the J segment 4 bases; nucleotides outside the gene matches: 4. CDR3 length equals 15 residues. Germline V CDR1 and CDR2: SEHNR, FQNEAQ (reference sequence). The CDR3 loop reads CASSGGLAGSDTQYF. CDR3 bases: TGTGCCAGCAGCGGCGGACTAGCGGGGTCAGATACGCAGTATTTT.

This clonotype was recorded at least ten times. The chain links TRBV28 to TRBJ1-2, with D uncertain. The germline gives CDR1 MDHEN, CDR2 SYDVKM. The V gene lost 5 bases and the J gene lost 1 base, with 2 bases spanning the gap. The CDR3 spans 11 residues. CDR3 sequence: CASSGNYGYTF. Written as DNA, the CDR3 is TGTGCCAGCAGTGGTAACTATGGCTACACCTTC.

This clonotype was found many times. The chain carries TRBV9 and TRBJ2-1, with D possibly matching TRBD2 (6 bases). Germline loops: CDR1 SGDLS, CDR2 YYNGEE. CDR3 length: 14 residues. V lost 0 bases and J 5 bases, leaving 9 bases between the germline ends. The CDR3 DNA is TGTGCCAGCAGCGTAGACGGGGGAAACAATGAGCAGTTCTTC. It is translated as CASSVDGGNNEQFF.

This clonotype was counted ten times or more. This chain joins TRBV5-1 and TRBJ1-1; unclear D gene. The CDR3 extends over 13 amino acids. Germline CDR1 reads SGHRS; CDR2 reads YFSETQ. The V gene lost 4 bases and the J gene lost 1 base, with 8 bases spanning the gap. The CDR3 is CASSPDGNTEAFF. The CDR3 bases are TGCGCCAGCAGCCCGGACGGGAACACTGAAGCTTTCTTT. The entire variable domain, with the rest obtained from reference TRBV5-1 and TRBJ1-1, is as follows: KAGVTQTPRYLIKTRGQQVTLSCSPISGHRSVSWYQQTPGQGLQFLFEYFSETQRNKGNFPGRFSGRQFSNSRSEMNVSTLELGDSALYLCASSPDGNTEAFFGQGTRLTVV.

The rearrangement uses TRBV27 and TRBJ1-1; D may be TRBD1 (5 bases). The germline V gene encodes CDR1 MNHEY and CDR2 SMNVEV (reference sequence). The V end lost 4 bases, the J end lost 5 bases, and 14 bases lay between the germline ends. The CDR3 has 14 amino acids. CDR3 region: CASSSLSRVTEAFF. CDR3 sequence (DNA): TGTGCCAGCAGTTCGCTGAGCAGGGTTACTGAAGCTTTCTTT.

The CDR3 region has the DNA TGTGCCAGCAGCCGACAGGGGGCAGGAGAGACCCAGTACTTC. This translates into CASSRQGAGETQYF. The chain is built from TRBV11-2 and TRBJ2-5; 10 bases are shared with TRBD1. Germline V lookup: CDR1 SGHAT, CDR2 FQNNGV. There are 14 residues in the CDR3. V lost 5 bases, J lost 4 bases, and 4 bases stayed unmatched.

Many counts were recorded for this clonotype. The chain couples TRBV5-6 to TRBJ2-2; no firm D call. Germline CDR1 reads SGHDT; CDR2 reads YYEEEE. This CDR3 is built from 15 residues. V dropped 4 bases and J dropped 9 bases, with 19 bases sitting between them. CDR3 DNA: TGTGCCAGCAGCCTACTGGTTCAATCGGGCAGGGAGCTGTTTTTT. Amino acid sequence: CASSLLVQSGRELFF.

V is TRBV2 and J is TRBJ2-3; TRBD1 agrees at 8 bases. Germline loops: CDR1 SNHLY, CDR2 FYNNEI. Trimming at V came to 5 bases and at J to 3 bases, leaving 10 bases not matched to a gene. The CDR3 sequence is 16 residues long. DNA for the CDR3: TGTGCCAGCAGTAACCAGGGGGCGTTGGGGACAGATACGCAGTATTTT. This sequence encodes CASSNQGALGTDTQYF.

This clonotype was observed a handful of times. The genes are TRBV6-2 or TRBV6-3 and TRBJ1-1; TRBD1 is a possible D gene (5 bases). The germline CDR1 and CDR2 sequences are MNHEY and SVGEGT. The CDR3 is 11 amino acids. V lost 5 bases and J lost 6, with 7 bases in between. CDR3 nucleotides: TGTGCCAGCAGTCAGGGAGCTGAAGCTTTCTTT. Its translation: CASSQGAEAFF.